This is a list of T cell receptor beta chains from one sample in a study of PD-L1 blockade in urothelial cancer. Sequencing used immunoSEQ multiplex PCR; TCRdb keeps in-frame clones, though not all of them. In the table there are under 95,000 clones, roughly 84% of which are singletons. Here the sequenced sample was PBMCs, taken around atezolizumab (anti-PD-L1) treatment. The receptors here all came from a man between 60 and 75 years old with urothelial cancer. Both conserved end residues are part of each CDR3. D genes are given only for firm matches. The size field is filled for only some rows; it gives once, few, many or a size class.

.	TRBJ1-4	once	TRBV2	CASSEGSHNEKLFF	TGTGCCAGCAGTGAGGGCAGCCATAATGAAAAACTGTTTTTT
TRBD1	TRBJ2-7	.	TRBV11-3	CASSLDGKGAEYF	TGTGCCAGCAGCTTAGATGGTAAGGGGGCGGAGTACTTC
.	TRBJ1-1	.	TRBV6-6	CASVRTEAFF	TGTGCCAGCGTCCGCACTGAAGCTTTCTTT
.	TRBJ2-7	.	TRBV10-1	CASSPSGDTHHEQYF	TGCGCCAGCAGCCCAAGTGGGGACACCCATCACGAGCAGTACTTC
TRBD1	TRBJ2-7	.	TRBV7-3	CASSLGTGRNEQYF	TGTGCCAGCAGCTTGGGGACAGGGCGGAACGAGCAGTACTTC
TRBD2	TRBJ2-1	.	TRBV19	CASKDGSGGLRGEQFF	TGTGCCAGTAAGGACGGGAGCGGGGGACTGAGGGGGGAGCAGTTCTTC
TRBD1	TRBJ2-7	.	TRBV10-3	CAISESQDRGSYEQYF	TGTGCCATCAGTGAGTCTCAGGACAGGGGCTCCTACGAGCAGTACTTC
.	TRBJ1-5	.	TRBV5-6	CASSSPTRGQPQHF	TGTGCCAGCAGCTCTCCCACCAGGGGTCAGCCCCAGCATTTT
TRBD1	TRBJ2-1	.	TRBV7-2	CASSWDRGSYNEQFF	TGTGCCAGCAGCTGGGACAGGGGCTCCTACAATGAGCAGTTCTTC
.	TRBJ1-2	.	TRBV9	CASSVTTATNYGYTF	TGTGCCAGCAGCGTAACAACAGCCACCAACTATGGCTACACCTTC
.	TRBJ1-3	.	TRBV18	CASSSQGTPGNTIYF	TGTGCCAGCTCGTCACAGGGAACCCCTGGAAACACCATATATTTT
.	TRBJ2-7	.	TRBV2	CASSEAPAYEQYF	TGTGCCAGCAGTGAAGCTCCGGCCTACGAGCAGTACTTC
TRBD2	TRBJ2-7	.	TRBV30	CAWRTLAGARSYEQYF	TGTGCCTGGAGGACACTAGCGGGTGCTAGGTCCTACGAGCAGTACTTC
.	TRBJ2-7	.	TRBV11-2	CASSWGDRHYEQYF	TGTGCCAGCAGCTGGGGGGACAGACACTACGAGCAGTACTTC
.	TRBJ1-1	.	TRBV14	CASSQQGNTEAFF	TGTGCCAGCAGCCAACAGGGGAACACTGAAGCTTTCTTT
.	TRBJ2-4	.	TRBV19	CASSMVEDLNIQYF	TGTGCCAGTAGTATGGTCGAGGATTTAAACATTCAGTACTTC
TRBD1	TRBJ1-2	once	TRBV5-5	CASSLSGQGRPNYGYTF	TGTGCCAGCAGCTTGTCGGGACAGGGTCGTCCTAACTATGGCTACACCTTC
.	TRBJ2-2	.	TRBV5-1	CASSFLTGVDTGELFF	TGCGCCAGCAGCTTTCTAACTGGAGTAGACACCGGGGAGCTGTTTTTT
.	TRBJ2-7	.	TRBV27	CASRGSARTANSYEQYF	TGTGCCAGCAGGGGGTCAGCGAGGACAGCCAACTCCTACGAGCAGTACTTC
.	TRBJ2-3	.	TRBV10-2	CAGPAGGRAGTDTQYF	TGCGCCGGCCCCGCCGGGGGGCGCGCCGGCACAGATACGCAGTATTTT
.	TRBJ1-2	.	TRBV4-1	CASSVQQGFYGYTF	TGCGCCAGCAGCGTACAACAGGGATTCTATGGCTACACCTTC
.	TRBJ1-2	.	TRBV18	CASSLNDRYGYTF	TGTGCCAGCTCACTAAATGACAGATATGGCTACACCTTC
.	TRBJ1-5	.	TRBV6-5	CASGTMGNQPQHF	TGTGCCAGCGGGACAATGGGAAATCAGCCCCAGCATTTT
TRBD1	TRBJ2-4	.	TRBV18	CASSLFDRGENIQYF	TGTGCCAGCTCACTCTTCGACAGGGGAGAAAACATTCAGTACTTC
.	TRBJ1-4	.	TRBV6-5	CASPNRALNEKLFF	TGTGCCAGCCCCAACAGGGCCTTAAATGAAAAACTGTTTTTT
.	TRBJ2-7	.	TRBV28	CASRAPSYEQYF	TGTGCCAGCAGGGCTCCATCCTACGAGCAGTACTTC
.	TRBJ2-5	.	TRBV30	CAWSVWRGGRQETQYF	TGTGCCTGGAGTGTATGGAGGGGGGGTCGACAAGAGACCCAGTACTTC
.	TRBJ1-2	.	TRBV5-1	CASSLGWAGQGYTF	TGCGCCAGCAGCTTGGGATGGGCAGGGCAAGGCTACACCTTC